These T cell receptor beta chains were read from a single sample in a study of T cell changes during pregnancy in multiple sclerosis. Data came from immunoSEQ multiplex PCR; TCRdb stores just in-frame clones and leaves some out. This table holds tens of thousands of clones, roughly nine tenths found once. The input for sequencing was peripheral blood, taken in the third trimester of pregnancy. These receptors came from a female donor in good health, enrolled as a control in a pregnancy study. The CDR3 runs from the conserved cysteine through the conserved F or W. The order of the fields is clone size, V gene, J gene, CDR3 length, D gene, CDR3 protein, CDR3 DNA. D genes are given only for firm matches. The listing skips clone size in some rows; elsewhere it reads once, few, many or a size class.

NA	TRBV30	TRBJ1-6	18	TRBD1	CAWSGGQGYNSYWAPLHF	TGTGCCTGGAGTGGGGGACAGGGGTATAATTCCTACTGGGCGCCCCTCCACTTT
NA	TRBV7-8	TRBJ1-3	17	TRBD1	CASSLLVAGGSGNTIYF	TGTGCCAGCAGCTTATTAGTTGCAGGGGGCTCTGGAAACACCATATATTTT
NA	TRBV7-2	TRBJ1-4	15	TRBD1	CASSPQGLVNEKLFF	TGTGCCAGCAGCCCACAGGGGCTGGTAAATGAAAAACTGTTTTTT
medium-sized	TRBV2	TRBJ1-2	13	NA	CASSVRAGQGYTF	TGTGCCAGCAGTGTAAGGGCGGGTCAGGGCTACACCTTC
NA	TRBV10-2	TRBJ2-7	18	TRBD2	CASRALAGGPSGSYEQYF	TGCGCCAGCAGGGCGCTAGCGGGAGGGCCGTCGGGCTCCTACGAGCAGTACTTC
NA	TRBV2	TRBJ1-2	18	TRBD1	CATPKERDSAERGHGYTF	TGTGCCACCCCAAAGGAGAGGGACAGCGCGGAGAGGGGTCATGGCTACACCTTC
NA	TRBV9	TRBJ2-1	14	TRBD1	CASSVDRQGAEQFF	TGTGCCAGCAGCGTAGACCGGCAGGGGGCCGAGCAGTTCTTC
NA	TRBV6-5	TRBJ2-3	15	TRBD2	CASSAPSGGPSTQYF	TGTGCCAGCAGCGCCCCTAGCGGGGGCCCGAGTACGCAGTATTTT
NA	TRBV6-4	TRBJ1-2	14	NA	CASSDSSQGNGYTF	TGTGCCAGCAGTGACTCGAGCCAGGGGAATGGCTACACCTTC
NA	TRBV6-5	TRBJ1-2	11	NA	CATRSYYGYTF	TGTGCCACCCGGTCGTACTATGGCTACACCTTC
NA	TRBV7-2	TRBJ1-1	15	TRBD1	CASSLQGRMNTEAFF	TGTGCCAGCAGCCTACAGGGGAGAATGAACACTGAAGCTTTCTTT
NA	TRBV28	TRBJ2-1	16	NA	CASSLGAGSSYNEQFF	TGTGCCAGCAGTTTGGGCGCAGGAAGCTCCTACAATGAGCAGTTCTTC
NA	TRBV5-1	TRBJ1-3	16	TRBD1	CASSSRQGISGNTIYF	TGCGCCAGCAGCTCCCGACAGGGTATATCTGGAAACACCATATATTTT
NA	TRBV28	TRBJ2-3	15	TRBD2	CASIRLAGGGDTQYF	TGTGCCAGCATCCGCCTAGCGGGAGGTGGGGATACGCAGTATTTT
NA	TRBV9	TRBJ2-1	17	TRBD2	CASSPDLAGGFYNEQFF	TGTGCCAGCAGCCCCGACTTAGCGGGGGGATTCTACAATGAGCAGTTCTTC
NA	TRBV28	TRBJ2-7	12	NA	CASSPDGGEQYF	TGTGCCAGCAGCCCCGACGGGGGCGAGCAGTACTTC
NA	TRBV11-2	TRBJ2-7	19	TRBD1	CASSLDDRAVPDSSYEQYF	TGTGCCAGCAGCTTAGATGACAGGGCCGTTCCTGACAGCTCCTACGAGCAGTACTTC
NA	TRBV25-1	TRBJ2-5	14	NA	CASSVSVVGETQYF	TGTGCCAGCAGTGTGAGCGTGGTGGGAGAGACCCAGTACTTC
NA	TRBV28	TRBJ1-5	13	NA	CASSFLQGQPQHF	TGTGCCAGCAGTTTTCTACAGGGACAGCCCCAGCATTTT